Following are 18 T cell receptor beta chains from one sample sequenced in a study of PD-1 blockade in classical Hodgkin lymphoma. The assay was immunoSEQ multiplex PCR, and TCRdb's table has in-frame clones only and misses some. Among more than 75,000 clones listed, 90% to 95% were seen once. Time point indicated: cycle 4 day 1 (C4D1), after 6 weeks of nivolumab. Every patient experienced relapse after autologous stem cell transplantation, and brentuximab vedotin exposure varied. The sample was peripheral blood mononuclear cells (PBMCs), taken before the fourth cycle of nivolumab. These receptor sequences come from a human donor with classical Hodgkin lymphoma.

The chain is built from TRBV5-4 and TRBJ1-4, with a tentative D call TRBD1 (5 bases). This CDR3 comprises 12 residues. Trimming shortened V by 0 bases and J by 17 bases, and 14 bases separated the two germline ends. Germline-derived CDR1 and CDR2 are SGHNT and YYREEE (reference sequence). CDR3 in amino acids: CASSLDTGTAFF. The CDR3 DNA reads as TGTGCCAGCAGCTTGGACACCGGGACTGCTTTTTTT. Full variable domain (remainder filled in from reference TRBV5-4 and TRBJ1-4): ETGVTQSPTHLIKTRGQQVTLRCSSQSGHNTVSWYQQALGQGPQFIFQYYREEENGRGNFPPRFSGLQFPNYSSELNVNALELDDSALYLCASSLDTGTAFFGSGTQLSVL.

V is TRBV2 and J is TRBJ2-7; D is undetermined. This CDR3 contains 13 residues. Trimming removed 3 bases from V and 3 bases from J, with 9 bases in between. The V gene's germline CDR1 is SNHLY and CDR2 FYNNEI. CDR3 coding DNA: TGTGCCAGCAGTGACAGCCCGTTCTACGAGCAGTACTTC. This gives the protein CASSDSPFYEQYF.

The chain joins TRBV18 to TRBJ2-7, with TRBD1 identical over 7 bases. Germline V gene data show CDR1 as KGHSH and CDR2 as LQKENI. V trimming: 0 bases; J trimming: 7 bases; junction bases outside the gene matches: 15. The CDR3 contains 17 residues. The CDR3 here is CASSPPRQGTASGEQYF. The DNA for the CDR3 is TGTGCCAGCTCACCACCGAGGCAGGGGACAGCTTCTGGTGAGCAGTACTTC.

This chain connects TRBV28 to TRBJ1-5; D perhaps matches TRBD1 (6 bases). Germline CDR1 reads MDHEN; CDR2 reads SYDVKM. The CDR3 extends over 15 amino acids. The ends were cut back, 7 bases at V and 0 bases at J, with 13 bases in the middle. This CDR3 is CASIWGAGSNQPQHF. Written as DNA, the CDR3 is TGTGCCAGCATCTGGGGGGCAGGTAGCAATCAGCCCCAGCATTTT. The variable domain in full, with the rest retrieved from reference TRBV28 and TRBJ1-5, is DVKVTQSSRYLVKRTGEKVFLECVQDMDHENMFWYRQDPGLGLRLIYFSYDVKMKEKGDIPEGYSVSREKKERFSLILESASTNQTSMYLCASIWGAGSNQPQHFGDGTRLSIL.

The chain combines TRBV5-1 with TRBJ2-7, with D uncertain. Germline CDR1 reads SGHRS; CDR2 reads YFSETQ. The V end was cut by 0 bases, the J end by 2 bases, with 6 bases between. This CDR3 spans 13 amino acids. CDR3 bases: TGCGCCAGCAGCTTGGGGGCGGCCTACGAGCAGTACTTC. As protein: CASSLGAAYEQYF.

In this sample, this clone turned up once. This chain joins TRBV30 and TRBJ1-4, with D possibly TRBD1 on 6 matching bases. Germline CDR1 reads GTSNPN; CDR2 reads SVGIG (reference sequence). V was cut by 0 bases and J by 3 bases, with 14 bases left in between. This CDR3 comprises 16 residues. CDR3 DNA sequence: TGTGCCTGGAGTGTACTTGGACAGACCCCTAATGAAAAACTGTTTTTT. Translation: CAWSVLGQTPNEKLFF.

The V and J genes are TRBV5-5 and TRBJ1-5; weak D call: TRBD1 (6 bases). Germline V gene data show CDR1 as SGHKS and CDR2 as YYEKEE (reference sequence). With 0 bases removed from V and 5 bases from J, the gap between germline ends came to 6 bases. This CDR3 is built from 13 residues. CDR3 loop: CASSLAGDQPQHF. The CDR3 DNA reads TGTGCCAGCAGCTTGGCAGGGGATCAGCCCCAGCATTTT.

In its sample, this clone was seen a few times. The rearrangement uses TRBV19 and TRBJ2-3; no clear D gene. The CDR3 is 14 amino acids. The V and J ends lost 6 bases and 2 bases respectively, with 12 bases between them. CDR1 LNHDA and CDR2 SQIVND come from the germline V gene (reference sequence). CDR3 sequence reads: CASRMERNTDTQYF. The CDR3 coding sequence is TGTGCCAGTAGGATGGAGAGGAACACAGATACGCAGTATTTT.

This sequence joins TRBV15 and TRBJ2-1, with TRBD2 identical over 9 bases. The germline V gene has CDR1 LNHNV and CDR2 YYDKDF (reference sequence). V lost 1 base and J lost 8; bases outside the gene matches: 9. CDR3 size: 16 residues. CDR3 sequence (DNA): TGTGCCACCAGCAGAGCCGGGGGCGGGAGGGCCGATGAGCAGTTCTTC. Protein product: CATSRAGGGRADEQFF.

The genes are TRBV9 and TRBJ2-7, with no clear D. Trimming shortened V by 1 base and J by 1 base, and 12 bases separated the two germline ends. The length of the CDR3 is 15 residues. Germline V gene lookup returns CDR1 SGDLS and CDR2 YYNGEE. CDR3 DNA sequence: TGTGCCAGCAGCGTACCCTCGGACCGATCCTACGAGCAGTACTTC. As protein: CASSVPSDRSYEQYF. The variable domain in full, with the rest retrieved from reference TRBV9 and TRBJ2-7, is DSGVTQTPKHLITATGQRVTLRCSPRSGDLSVYWYQQSLDQGLQFLIQYYNGEERAKGNILERFSAQQFPDLHSELNLSSLELGDSALYFCASSVPSDRSYEQYFGPGTRLTVT.

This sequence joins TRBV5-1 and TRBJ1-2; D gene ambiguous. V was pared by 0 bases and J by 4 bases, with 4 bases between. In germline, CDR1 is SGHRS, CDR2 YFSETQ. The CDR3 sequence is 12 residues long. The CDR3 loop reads CASSLEGYGYTF. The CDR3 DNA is TGCGCCAGCAGCTTGGAAGGCTATGGCTACACCTTC.

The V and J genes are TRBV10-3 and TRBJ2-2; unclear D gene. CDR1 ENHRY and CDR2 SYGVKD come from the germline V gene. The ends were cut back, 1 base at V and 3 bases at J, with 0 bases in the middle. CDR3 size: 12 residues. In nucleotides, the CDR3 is TGTGCCATCAGTGAGTACACCGGGGAGCTGTTTTTT. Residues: CAISEYTGELFF.

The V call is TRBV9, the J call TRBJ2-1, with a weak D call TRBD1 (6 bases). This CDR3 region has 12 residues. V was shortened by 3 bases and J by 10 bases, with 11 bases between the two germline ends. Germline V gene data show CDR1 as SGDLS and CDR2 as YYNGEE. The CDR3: CASSAGTREQFF. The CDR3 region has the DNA TGTGCCAGCAGCGCGGGGACAAGAGAGCAGTTCTTC.

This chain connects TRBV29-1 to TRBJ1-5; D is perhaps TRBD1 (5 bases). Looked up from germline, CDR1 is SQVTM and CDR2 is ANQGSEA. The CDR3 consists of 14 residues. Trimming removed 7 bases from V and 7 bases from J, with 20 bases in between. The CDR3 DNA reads TGCAGCGCCCTAAAAGGGGAGGTAGGGCAGCCCCAGCATTTT. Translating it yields CSALKGEVGQPQHF.

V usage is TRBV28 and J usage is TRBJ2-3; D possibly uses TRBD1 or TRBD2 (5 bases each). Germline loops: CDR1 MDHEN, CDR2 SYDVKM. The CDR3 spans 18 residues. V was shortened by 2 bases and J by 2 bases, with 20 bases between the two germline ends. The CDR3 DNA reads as TGTGCCAGCAGTTTAGCCGGGGCAGGGTTGGGTAACACAGATACGCAGTATTTT. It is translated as CASSLAGAGLGNTDTQYF.

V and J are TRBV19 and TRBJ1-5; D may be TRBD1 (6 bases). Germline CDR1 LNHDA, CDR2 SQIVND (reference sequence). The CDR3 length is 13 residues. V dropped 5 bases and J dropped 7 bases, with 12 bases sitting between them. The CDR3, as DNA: TGTGCCAGTAGTCGAGGGGGGGGCCAGCCCCAGCATTTT. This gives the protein CASSRGGGQPQHF.

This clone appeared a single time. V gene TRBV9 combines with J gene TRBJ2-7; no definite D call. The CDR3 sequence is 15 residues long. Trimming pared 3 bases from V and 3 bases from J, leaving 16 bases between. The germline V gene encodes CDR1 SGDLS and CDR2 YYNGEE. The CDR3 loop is CASSAAAQSHYEQYF. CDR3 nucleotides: TGTGCCAGCAGCGCCGCGGCACAATCCCACTACGAGCAGTACTTC.

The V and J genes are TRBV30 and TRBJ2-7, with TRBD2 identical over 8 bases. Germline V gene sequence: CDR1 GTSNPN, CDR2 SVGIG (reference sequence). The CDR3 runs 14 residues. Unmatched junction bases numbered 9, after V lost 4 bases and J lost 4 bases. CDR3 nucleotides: TGTGCCTGGATACCGCGGGGGGCGGTATACGAGCAGTACTTC. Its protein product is CAWIPRGAVYEQYF.